A selection of T cell receptor beta chains follows, all from one sample in a study of cytomegalovirus exposure and HLA in healthy donors. Profiled with immunoSEQ multiplex PCR; TCRdb holds only in-frame clones, not every one. The sample lists around 260,000 clones; 75% to 85% were seen once. The sample consisted of PBMCs. The receptors originated from a girl aged 2 to 10 in good health and CMV-seronegative. The CDR3 runs from the conserved cysteine through the conserved F or W. A D gene is named only where the DNA matches it firmly. A clone size is listed for some rows: how often the clone was seen (once, few, many), or a class if it is expanded.

clone size,J gene,D gene,V gene,CDR3 length,CDR3 protein
.,TRBJ2-2,TRBD1,TRBV30,16,CAWRDLRDRDTGELFF
few,TRBJ2-5,.,TRBV6-1,14,CASKFSQSTETQYF
.,TRBJ2-5,TRBD2,TRBV14,16,CASSQVSGRPTETQYF
.,TRBJ2-7,TRBD2,TRBV6-5,16,CASSYSGRGGSYEQYF
.,TRBJ1-3,TRBD1,TRBV7-9,15,CASSLQGATGNTIYF
few,TRBJ2-1,.,TRBV28,13,CASSMRGTGEQFF
.,TRBJ1-1,.,TRBV5-1,12,CASSLQGSGAFF
.,TRBJ1-1,.,TRBV2,12,CASSEVAGGAFF
.,TRBJ1-3,.,TRBV11-2,14,CASSLEAGGNTIYF
.,TRBJ2-1,.,TRBV27,13,CASTGHGSYEQFF
.,TRBJ2-4,.,TRBV4-1,15,CASSQIQGLKNIQYF
.,TRBJ1-2,TRBD1,TRBV28,15,CASSPDRGLGYGYTF
few,TRBJ2-7,TRBD1,TRBV28,15,CASSSIGTASYEQYF
.,TRBJ2-7,.,TRBV4-1,15,CASSQDEGNSYEQYF
.,TRBJ1-5,.,TRBV6-1,15,CASNQDSPVDQSQHF
.,TRBJ2-2,TRBD2,TRBV29-1,15,CSVERAGETSGELFF
.,TRBJ2-1,TRBD1,TRBV10-3,18,CAISESSLSRGQYNEQFF